This T cell receptor (beta chain) was recovered during a study of CXCR3-negative and CXCR3-positive naive CD8 T cells. Study-wide results and caveats: Surface CD5 looked about the same in the naive subsets, so the authors worked out TCR strength from TRB CDR3 properties. A higher hydrophobicity marked the TRB CDR3s of CXCR3-positive naive cells versus CXCR3-negative naive cells.

Through 5' RACE with UMI labels, the TRB cDNA libraries were prepared. TCRdb reprocessed the 5' RACE reads; each CDR3 protein has one entry and no DNA is given. This sample's table reports 130,000 to 150,000 distinct CDR3 sequences. Sorting was done in triplicate for each CD8+ T cell subset (roughly 300,000 cells each). Regarding this clonotype: Its antigen is not known.

The CDR3 contains 13 residues. From germline, CDR1 is PRHDT and CDR2 FYEKMQ (reference sequence). V and J are TRBV13 and TRBJ2-1; TCRdb designates TRBD1, a call that cannot be tested without DNA. The sequenced sample consisted of naive CXCR3+ CD8+ T cells from blood. Documented subset: CD45RO-CCR7+CD27+CD95- naive CD8+ T cells expressing CXCR3 (TNR3+). This TCR was recovered from a human donor in good health. Some clones in this sample may be carry-over from other donors' samples. Here the CDR3 reads CASIRDSDNEQFF.